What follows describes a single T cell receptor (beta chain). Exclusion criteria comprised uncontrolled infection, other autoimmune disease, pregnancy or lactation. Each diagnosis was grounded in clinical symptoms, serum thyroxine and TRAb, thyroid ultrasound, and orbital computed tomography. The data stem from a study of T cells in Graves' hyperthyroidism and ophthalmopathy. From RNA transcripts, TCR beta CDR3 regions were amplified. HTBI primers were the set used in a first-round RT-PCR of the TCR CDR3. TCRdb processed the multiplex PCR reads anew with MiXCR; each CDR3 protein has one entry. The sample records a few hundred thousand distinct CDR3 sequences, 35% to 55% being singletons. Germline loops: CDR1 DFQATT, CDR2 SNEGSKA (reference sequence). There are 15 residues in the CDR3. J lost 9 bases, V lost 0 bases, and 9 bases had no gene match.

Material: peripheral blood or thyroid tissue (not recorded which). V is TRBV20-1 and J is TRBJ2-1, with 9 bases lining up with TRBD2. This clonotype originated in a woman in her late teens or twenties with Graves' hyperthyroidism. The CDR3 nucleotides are TGCAGTGCTAGAGATCAGCGGGGGGTCGGCGGTGAGCAGTTCTTC. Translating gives CSARDQRGVGGEQFF.